This T cell receptor beta chain was retrieved from a study of cytomegalovirus exposure and HLA in healthy donors. Study results and limitations: Confirmation was obtained in vitro that three CMV-associated chains are specific for CMV antigens.

The PCR ran on 60 Vbeta and 13 Jbeta primers. The protocol was immunoSEQ multiplex PCR, while the TCRdb copy is restricted to in-frame clones and leaves out a portion. The table lists 150,000 to 200,000 clones, around 78% of them singletons. Remarks on this clone: Its antigen is undetermined.

Source material: PBMCs. This receptor was obtained from a woman in her thirties in good health and CMV-seropositive.

Here the CDR3 DNA reads TGTGCCAGCAGAACATTGTCCGGGACAGGGTATGGCTACACCTTC. Amino acids: CASRTLSGTGYGYTF. The genes are TRBV6-5 and TRBJ1-2, with 9 bases lining up with TRBD1. J gave up 5 bases and V 6 bases, and 10 bases lay outside the gene matches. The germline gives CDR1 MNHEY, CDR2 SVGAGI. This CDR3 region has 15 residues.